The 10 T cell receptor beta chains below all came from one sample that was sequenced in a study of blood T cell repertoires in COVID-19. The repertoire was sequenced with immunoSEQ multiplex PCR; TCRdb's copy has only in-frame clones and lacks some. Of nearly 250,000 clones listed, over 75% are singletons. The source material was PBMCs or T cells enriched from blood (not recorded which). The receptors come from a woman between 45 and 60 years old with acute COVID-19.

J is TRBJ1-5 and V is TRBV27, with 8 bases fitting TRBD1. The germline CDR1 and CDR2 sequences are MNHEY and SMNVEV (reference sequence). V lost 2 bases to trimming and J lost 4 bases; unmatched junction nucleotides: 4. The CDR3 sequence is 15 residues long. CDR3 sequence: CASSLRTGGNQPQHF. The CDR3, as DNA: TGTGCCAGCAGTTTACGCACAGGGGGAAATCAGCCCCAGCATTTT.

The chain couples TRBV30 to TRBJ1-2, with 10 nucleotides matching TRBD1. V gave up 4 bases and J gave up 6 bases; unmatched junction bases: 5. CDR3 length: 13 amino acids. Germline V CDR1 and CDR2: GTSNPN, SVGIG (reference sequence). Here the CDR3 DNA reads TGTGCCTGGAATGGAGACAGGGGGCATGGCTACACCTTC. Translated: CAWNGDRGHGYTF.

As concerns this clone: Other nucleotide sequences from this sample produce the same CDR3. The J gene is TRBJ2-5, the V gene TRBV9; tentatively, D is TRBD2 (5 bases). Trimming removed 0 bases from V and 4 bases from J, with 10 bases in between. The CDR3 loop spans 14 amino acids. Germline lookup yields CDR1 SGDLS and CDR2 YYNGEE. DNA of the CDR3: TGTGCCAGCAGCGTAGCAGAGGGCGGAGAGACCCAGTACTTC. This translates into CASSVAEGGETQYF.

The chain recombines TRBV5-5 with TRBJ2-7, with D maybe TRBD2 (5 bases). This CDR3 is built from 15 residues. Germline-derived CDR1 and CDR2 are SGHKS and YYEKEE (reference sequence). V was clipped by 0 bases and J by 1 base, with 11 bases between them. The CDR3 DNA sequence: TGTGCCAGCAGCTTGGTCGCCGGGATGTCCTACGAGCAGTACTTC. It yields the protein CASSLVAGMSYEQYF. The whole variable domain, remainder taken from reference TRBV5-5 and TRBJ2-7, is DAGVTQSPTHLIKTRGQQVTLRCSPISGHKSVSWYQQVLGQGPQFIFQYYEKEERGRGNFPDRFSARQFPNYSSELNVNALLLGDSALYLCASSLVAGMSYEQYFGPGTRLTVT.

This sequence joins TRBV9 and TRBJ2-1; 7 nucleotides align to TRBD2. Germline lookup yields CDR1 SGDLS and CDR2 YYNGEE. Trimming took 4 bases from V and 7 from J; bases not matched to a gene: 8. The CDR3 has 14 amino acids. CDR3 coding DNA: TGTGCCAGCAGCACTTCTGTAGCGGGTAATGAGCAGTTCTTC. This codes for CASSTSVAGNEQFF. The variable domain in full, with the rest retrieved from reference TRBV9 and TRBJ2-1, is DSGVTQTPKHLITATGQRVTLRCSPRSGDLSVYWYQQSLDQGLQFLIQYYNGEERAKGNILERFSAQQFPDLHSELNLSSLELGDSALYFCASSTSVAGNEQFFGPGTRLTVL.

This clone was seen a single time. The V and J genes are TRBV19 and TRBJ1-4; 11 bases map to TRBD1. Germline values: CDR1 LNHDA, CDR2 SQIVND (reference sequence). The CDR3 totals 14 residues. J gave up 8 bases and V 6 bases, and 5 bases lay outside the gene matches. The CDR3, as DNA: TGTGCCAGTAGGGAGGACAGGGGGCGCGAAAAACTGTTTTTT. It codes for CASREDRGREKLFF.

CDR3 nucleotide sequence: TGCAGCGTTGGGGACAGTAACTATGGCTACACCTTC. Encoded protein: CSVGDSNYGYTF. V usage is TRBV29-1 and J usage is TRBJ1-2, with TRBD1 matching over 7 bases. The V segment lost 4 bases and the J segment 1 base; nucleotides outside the gene matches: 0. The CDR3 contains 12 residues. The germline V gene encodes CDR1 SQVTM and CDR2 ANQGSEA.

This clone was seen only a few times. The CDR3 bases are TGTGCCAGCAGCCATTCGAGGGCAGGGGTAGGTCAGCCCCAGCATTTT. Encoded protein: CASSHSRAGVGQPQHF. The rearrangement links TRBV3-1 (or the pseudogene TRBV3-2) to TRBJ1-5, with D possibly being TRBD1 (6 bases). The germline V and J ends were trimmed by 3 bases and 6 bases, with 18 bases remaining between them. The CDR3 length is 16 residues. CDR1 is LGHDT and CDR2 is YNNKEL in the germline V gene (reference sequence).

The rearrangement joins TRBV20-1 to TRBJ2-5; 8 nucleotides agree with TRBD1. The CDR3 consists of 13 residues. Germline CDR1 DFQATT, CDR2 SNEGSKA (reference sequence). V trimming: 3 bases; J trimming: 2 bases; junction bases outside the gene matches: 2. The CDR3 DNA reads TGCAGTGCTAGTCACAGGGGGCAAGAGACCCAGTACTTC. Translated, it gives CSASHRGQETQYF.

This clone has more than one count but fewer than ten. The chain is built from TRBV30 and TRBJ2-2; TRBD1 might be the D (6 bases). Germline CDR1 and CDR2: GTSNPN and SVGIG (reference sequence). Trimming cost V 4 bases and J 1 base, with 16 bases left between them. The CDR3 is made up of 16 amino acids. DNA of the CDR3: TGTGCCTGGACTCACTTGGGGGCCAGGAACACCGGGGAGCTGTTTTTT. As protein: CAWTHLGARNTGELFF.